The source of this T cell receptor (beta chain) is a study of T cell responses to AZD1222 COVID-19 vaccine. Germline CDR1 reads SEHNR; CDR2 reads FQNEAQ (reference sequence). The CDR3 has 14 residues. Deletions cut 3 bases from V and 5 bases from J, with 13 bases between. Study outcomes and limitations: Regions 160-218 and 743-854 held dominance among vaccine-associated CD4 TCRs, which spanned spike. Seropositive status at baseline applied to only 6 or 7 AZD1222 recipients. Unmutated variant regions are reportedly targeted by nearly half of spike-specific TCRs. Two doses of AZD1222 preceded a rise in Spike-specific TCR breadth and depth.

With respect to this clone: Antigen unknown.

Using immunoSEQ multiplex PCR, the repertoire was profiled, and TCRdb retains in-frame clones only, with some absent. The sample table sets out over 130,000 clones. The sample consisted of peripheral blood. The chain has TRBV7-9 and TRBJ1-2; perhaps TRBD1 as D (5 bases). This sequence originates from an adult in good health. Here the CDR3 reads CASSFGSGAYGYTF. As DNA, the CDR3 is TGTGCCAGCAGCTTTGGTAGTGGGGCGTATGGCTACACCTTC. Full variable domain (missing parts from reference TRBV7-9 and TRBJ1-2): DTGVSQNPRHKITKRGQNVTFRCDPISEHNRLYWYRQTLGQGPEFLTYFQNEAQLEKSRLLSDRFSAERPKGSFSTLEIQRTEQGDSAMYLCASSFGSGAYGYTFGSGTRLTVV.